The rows below give T cell receptor beta chains drawn from one sample of a study of beta chain features in type 1 diabetes. Assay used: immunoSEQ multiplex PCR; TCRdb lists only in-frame clones, some missing. The top ten hold around 1% of the sample, which has roughly 300,000 clones, over 7% seen once. Source material: central memory CD4+ T cells from blood. The receptor source for this set is a man in his thirties or forties with type 1 diabetes. Both conserved end residues are part of each CDR3. Fields, in order: J gene, clone size, V gene, D gene, CDR3 DNA, CDR3 protein. The D gene is left open where the match is weak. Only part of the rows carry a size: once, few, many, or a class if the clone is expanded.

>TRBJ1-6|NA|TRBV9|NA
TGTGCCAGGGGACGGACTAATTCACCCCTCCACTTT
CARGRTNSPLHF
>TRBJ1-2|NA|TRBV30|TRBD1
TGTGCCTGGGACACGACAGGGGGAGGCTACACCTTC
CAWDTTGGGYTF
>TRBJ2-1|few|TRBV25-1|NA
TGTGCCAGCAGTAGAACAGGGATCTCCTACAATGAGCAGTTCTTC
CASSRTGISYNEQFF
>TRBJ1-3|many|TRBV4-3|NA
TGCGCCAGCAGCGACAGCTCTGGAAACACCATATATTTT
CASSDSSGNTIYF
>TRBJ1-2|NA|TRBV7-2|TRBD1
TGTGCCAGCAGACACGCCCCCGGACAGGGGGCATCGGGTGGCTACACCTTC
CASRHAPGQGASGGYTF
>TRBJ1-4|few|TRBV29-1|NA
TGCAGCGTTGACTATGCCGGGACAACCGGTGAAAAACTGTTTTTT
CSVDYAGTTGEKLFF
>TRBJ2-6|NA|TRBV5-1|NA
TGCGCCAGCAGCTTGGGCAGGGGATTAGACGGGGCCAACGTCCTGACTTTC
CASSLGRGLDGANVLTF
>TRBJ1-2|few|TRBV29-1|TRBD1
TGCAGCGTTGAAATAGGGACAGGGGGCCGCGGGGGCTACACCTTC
CSVEIGTGGRGGYTF
>TRBJ2-3|few|TRBV19|NA
TGTGCCAGTAGCCAAGGACAGACTAAAATAGATACGCAGTATTTT
CASSQGQTKIDTQYF
>TRBJ2-3|NA|TRBV28|NA
TGTGCCAGCAGTTTATCCGTTCGGGGCACAGATACGCAGTATTTT
CASSLSVRGTDTQYF
>TRBJ2-4|few|TRBV15|TRBD1
TGTGCCACCAGCAGAGATAGTCAGGGGGTTGCCAAAAACATTCAGTACTTC
CATSRDSQGVAKNIQYF
>TRBJ1-4|NA|TRBV18|NA
TGTGCCAGCTCACAGGGAGGGGATGAAAAACTGTTTTTT
CASSQGGDEKLFF
>TRBJ1-3|many|TRBV13|NA
TGTGCCAGCAGCGATCAACAGACACGCGCTGGAAACACCATATATTTT
CASSDQQTRAGNTIYF
>TRBJ1-3|NA|TRBV28|NA
TGTGCCAGCAGCCCCCAACCCTTGACCATATATTTT
CASSPQPLTIYF
>TRBJ1-1|few|TRBV19|NA
TGTGCCAGTAGTATAGAGGGAGTCATGAACACTGAAGCTTTCTTT
CASSIEGVMNTEAFF
>TRBJ2-5|NA|TRBV5-1|TRBD1
TGCGCCAGCAGCTTGGGGGCCACTGACAGGGTTGAGACCCAGTACTTC
CASSLGATDRVETQYF
>TRBJ2-2|NA|TRBV2|NA
TGTGCCAGCAGTGGCGGACACCGGAACACCGGGGAGCTGTTTTTT
CASSGGHRNTGELFF
>TRBJ1-3|NA|TRBV30|NA
TGTGCCTGGAGTGTAACGGGGGCGGGAGGAAACACCATATATTTT
CAWSVTGAGGNTIYF
>TRBJ2-2|few|TRBV9|NA
TGTGCCAGCAGCGTCGGACTAAACGCGGGGGAGCTGTTTTTT
CASSVGLNAGELFF
>TRBJ2-3|NA|TRBV27|TRBD1
TGTGCCAGCAGTGGACAGGGCACAGATACGCAGTATTTT
CASSGQGTDTQYF